Sequencing of this T cell receptor (beta chain) was carried out in a study of cytomegalovirus exposure and HLA in healthy donors. At the level of the study: Of approximately 400 genotyped donors, roughly 86% clustered with self-reported Caucasian donors.

PCR used 60 Vbeta primers and 13 Jbeta primers. Method: immunoSEQ multiplex PCR; TCRdb's copy keeps in-frame clones and lacks some. The sample lists some 150,000 clones, roughly 77% occurring once. Sequencing was carried out using PBMCs. This clonotype was sampled from a man aged 40-55 years in good health and CMV-seronegative.

CDR3 loop: CASSLMLAGGHNEQFF. The CDR3 DNA follows: TGCGCCAGCAGCTTGATGCTAGCGGGGGGACACAATGAGCAGTTCTTC. The gene calls are TRBV5-1 and TRBJ2-1; 11 bases align to TRBD2. The germline gives CDR1 SGHRS, CDR2 YFSETQ. There are 16 residues in the CDR3. With V trimmed by 1 base and J by 5 bases, 5 bases remained unmatched.